This T cell receptor beta chain was recorded in a study of response to subunit inactivated influenza vaccine (dated by TCRdb to 2017 to 2018). For the study in its entirety: To follow how T cells responded to a trivalent subunit inactivated influenza vaccine, the researchers relied on deep quantitative profiling of the T cell receptor repertoire.

General findings and caveats noted by the study authors: It was suggested by the authors that each seasonal influenza vaccination may recruit only a limited number of new T cells.

This clonotype turned up a few times. What this receptor recognizes is not known. Base quality data are lacking; no much larger clone is found one base away. The protocol used for the library was RT-PCR. The sequencing machine was an Illumina HiSeq 2500. The raw public data were reprocessed by TCRdb itself: fastp quality trimming at Q25, MiXCR clonotype calling, in-frame beta chains only. Each entry is one CDR3 protein sequence, shown with its most common DNA and genes. In this sample the table shows 500,000 to 600,000 distinct CDR3 sequences, less than 15% of which occur a single time. Clones ranked in the top ten supply 11% of the sample. Trimmed from V: 5 bases; trimmed from J: 2 bases; junction bases lacking a gene match: 9. According to the germline V gene (reference sequence), CDR1 reads DFQATT and CDR2 reads SNEGSKA. The CDR3 numbers 15 residues from cysteine through phenylalanine. The CDR3 DNA has 45 bases and is translated from base 1.

The sequence was collected from a man in his fifties who received an inactivated influenza vaccine. Donor details come from another sample of the same person, matched by shared clones. The V and J genes are TRBV20-1 and TRBJ2-3, and 8 bases in between align with TRBD1. This specimen consisted of PBMCs from blood, obtained roughly 13 days after vaccination. CDR3 reads: CSAEQTGDFTDTQYF. In nucleotides, the sequence is TGCAGTGCTGAGCAGACAGGGGATTTCACAGATACGCAGTATTTT.